These 31 T cell receptor beta chains were all obtained from the same sample, sequenced in a study of T cell responses to AZD1222 COVID-19 vaccine. TCRdb's table, derived via immunoSEQ multiplex PCR, lists solely in-frame clones and lacks some. The profile covers 130,000 or so clones, with roughly 93% appearing a single time and about 5% taken by the ten largest. The sequences come from peripheral blood, collected on day 0 of AZD1222 vaccination. These receptors all stem from an adult in good health.

This clone was seen once. The CDR3 DNA follows: TGTGCCAGTAGTATGACAGGGCGGACTGAAGCTTTCTTT. Translation: CASSMTGRTEAFF. V and J are TRBV19 and TRBJ1-1; 7 nucleotides match TRBD1. V lost 3 bases, J lost 5 bases, and 3 bases stayed unmatched. The CDR3 is 13 amino acids. CDR1 and CDR2 (germline): LNHDA, SQIVND (reference sequence).

The rearrangement joins TRBV5-5 to TRBJ2-7, with D possibly TRBD1 on 6 matching bases. Trimming removed 4 bases at V and 3 bases at J, with 14 bases between. The germline CDR1 and CDR2 sequences are SGHKS and YYEKEE (reference sequence). This CDR3 region has 14 residues. CDR3 region: CASSRRDTNYEQYF. CDR3 sequence (DNA): TGTGCCAGCAGCCGCCGGGACACAAACTACGAGCAGTACTTC.

The rearrangement uses TRBV4-3 and TRBJ1-1; unclear D gene. The CDR3 contains 13 residues. The V and J ends lost 3 bases and 1 base respectively, with 6 bases between them. Germline V gene lookup returns CDR1 LGHNA and CDR2 YSLEER. CDR3 sequence (DNA): TGCGCCAGCAGCCACACGGGGAACACTGAAGCTTTCTTT. Amino acids: CASSHTGNTEAFF.

This clone was picked up one time. The gene calls are TRBV30 and TRBJ2-7, with TRBD2 as a possible D gene (5 bases). The V and J ends lost 7 bases and 7 bases respectively, with 11 bases between them. The length of the CDR3 is 10 residues. The V gene's germline CDR1 is GTSNPN and CDR2 SVGIG (reference sequence). This CDR3 reads CASIGVEQYF. Written as DNA, the CDR3 is TGTGCCTCGATCGGGGTAGAGCAGTACTTC. Combining the CDR3 with reference TRBV30 and TRBJ2-7 gives the whole variable domain SQTIHQWPATLVQPVGSPLSLECTVEGTSNPNLYWYRQAAGRGLQLLFYSVGIGQISSEVPQNLSASRPQDRQFILSSKKLLLSDSGFYLCASIGVEQYFGPGTRLTVT.

The chain has TRBV28 and TRBJ2-7; TRBD2 matches 11 bases. The ends lost 3 bases at V and 2 bases at J; junction bases unmatched: 18. CDR1 and CDR2 from the germline V gene are MDHEN and SYDVKM. This CDR3 has 20 residues. The CDR3 nucleotides are TGTGCCAGCAGTTTTCTGTGGTCGCTAGCGGGAGGCCCCGACCCCTACGAGCAGTACTTC. It yields the protein CASSFLWSLAGGPDPYEQYF.

The chain links TRBV7-8 to TRBJ2-7; 10 bases agree with TRBD1. The junction had 7 bases not matched to a gene; V was cut back by 5 bases and J by 3 bases. Per the germline V gene, CDR1 is SGHVS and CDR2 is FQNEAQ. This CDR3 comprises 15 residues. CDR3 DNA: TGTGCCAGCAGCAGATTGGACAGGGGGAGCTACGAGCAGTACTTC. Amino acid sequence: CASSRLDRGSYEQYF.

The chain has TRBV12-3 or TRBV12-4 and TRBJ2-1, with a tentative D call TRBD1 (5 bases). The CDR3 has 12 residues. V shed 8 bases and J shed 3 bases, with 8 bases lying between them. The CDR3 region has the DNA TGTGCCAGCGGGGCCAGCTACAATGAGCAGTTCTTC. Protein product: CASGASYNEQFF.

The chain has TRBV19 and TRBJ1-1; D ambiguous. Germline V CDR1 and CDR2: LNHDA, SQIVND (reference sequence). The CDR3 has 12 amino acids. V gave up 5 bases and J gave up 0 bases, with 4 bases separating them. CDR3 sequence: CASSYVNTEAFF. The CDR3 nucleotides read TGTGCCAGTAGTTACGTGAACACTGAAGCTTTCTTT.

V usage is TRBV11-2 and J usage is TRBJ1-6; no definite D call. V dropped 0 bases and J dropped 14 bases, with 8 bases sitting between them. Germline CDR1 reads SGHAT; CDR2 reads FQNNGV. This CDR3 is 12 amino acids long. CDR3 bases: TGTGCCAGCAGCTTAGAAGGCTTAACCCTCCACTTT. This encodes CASSLEGLTLHF.

The chain is built from TRBV6-1 and TRBJ1-2; D gene ambiguous. V lost 2 bases and J lost 8, with 9 bases in between. The CDR3 contains 12 residues. Germline V gives CDR1 MNHNS, CDR2 SASEGT. The CDR3 DNA follows: TGTGCCAGCAGTGAAATCGGGTACGGCTACACCTTC. Translation gives CASSEIGYGYTF.

The rearrangement uses TRBV19 and TRBJ2-5; 9 bases line up with TRBD1. CDR1 is LNHDA, CDR2 SQIVND, per germline (reference sequence). The J segment lost 2 bases and the V segment lost 6 bases, leaving 4 bases of the junction unmatched. The CDR3 extends over 14 amino acids. The CDR3: CASSVTGGQETQYF. The CDR3 DNA sequence: TGTGCCAGTAGCGTGACAGGGGGTCAAGAGACCCAGTACTTC.

The V and J genes are TRBV6-5 and TRBJ2-5; 7 bases align to TRBD1. CDR3 length: 14 amino acids. CDR1 and CDR2 from the germline V gene are MNHEY and SVGAGI. Losses at the gene ends were 2 bases for V and 5 bases for J; bases not matched to a gene: 5. The CDR3 nucleotides read TGTGCCAGCAGTTACGACAGGGCGGTGGAGACCCAGTACTTC. Protein: CASSYDRAVETQYF.

This clone was detected only once. The chain couples TRBV19 to TRBJ2-4, with D unresolved. The CDR3 loop spans 14 amino acids. The ends were cut back, 3 bases at V and 8 bases at J, with 14 bases in the middle. The V gene's germline CDR1 is LNHDA and CDR2 SQIVND (reference sequence). The CDR3 sequence is CASSMAAGRDIQYF. DNA of the CDR3: TGTGCCAGTAGTATGGCGGCAGGAAGGGACATTCAGTACTTC.

J is TRBJ2-2 and V is TRBV29-1; D perhaps matches TRBD2 (6 bases). Germline V gene data show CDR1 as SQVTM and CDR2 as ANQGSEA. CDR3 length: 15 amino acids. Trimming cost V 0 bases and J 5 bases, with 13 bases left between them. The CDR3 bases are TGCAGCGTTGAAGATCGGTCGGGGGTTACCGGGGAGCTGTTTTTT. As protein: CSVEDRSGVTGELFF.

The rearrangement links TRBV6-1 to TRBJ1-1; D remains unclear. This CDR3 has 12 amino acids. From germline, CDR1 is MNHNS and CDR2 SASEGT. Trimming cost V 2 bases and J 6 bases, with 7 bases left between them. The CDR3 nucleotides read TGTGCCAGCAGTGAATGGGGATCTGAAGCTTTCTTT. Translation: CASSEWGSEAFF.

The chain uses TRBV4-1 and TRBJ2-7; 8 bases map to TRBD1. CDR1 and CDR2 (germline): MGHRA, YSYEKL. The length of the CDR3 is 15 residues. The ends lost 2 bases at V and 0 bases at J; junction bases unmatched: 3. This CDR3 is CASSQRQGNSYEQYF. CDR3 nucleotide sequence: TGCGCCAGCAGCCAAAGACAGGGGAACTCCTACGAGCAGTACTTC.

The chain carries TRBV9 and TRBJ2-7; weak D call: TRBD1 (7 bases). V was cut by 0 bases and J by 5 bases, with 15 bases left in between. This CDR3 is built from 15 residues. Looked up from germline, CDR1 is SGDLS and CDR2 is YYNGEE. This CDR3 is CASSVGVTGRHEQYF. CDR3 DNA: TGTGCCAGCAGCGTAGGTGTGACAGGGAGGCACGAGCAGTACTTC.

J is TRBJ2-1 and V is TRBV19, with D unresolved. Germline V CDR1 and CDR2: LNHDA, SQIVND (reference sequence). Trimming removed 4 bases at V and 2 bases at J, with 15 bases between. The CDR3 loop spans 16 amino acids. The CDR3 loop reads CASSTYLEPPYNEQFF. The CDR3 nucleotides are TGTGCCAGTAGTACCTACCTCGAGCCCCCCTACAATGAGCAGTTCTTC. The entire variable domain, with the rest obtained from reference TRBV19 and TRBJ2-1, is as follows: DGGITQSPKYLFRKEGQNVTLSCEQNLNHDAMYWYRQDPGQGLRLIYYSQIVNDFQKGDIAEGYSVSREKKESFPLTVTSAQKNPTAFYLCASSTYLEPPYNEQFFGPGTRLTVL.

J is TRBJ1-5 and V is TRBV7-6; D may be TRBD1 (6 bases). Germline V gene lookup returns CDR1 SGHVS and CDR2 FNYEAQ. Trimming took off 3 bases at V and 4 bases at J, with 22 bases between the two ends. The CDR3 sequence is 18 residues long. The CDR3 loop reads CASSLRGGGPLGNQPQHF. The CDR3 nucleotides are TGTGCCAGCAGCTTGCGGGGCGGGGGCCCCTTGGGGAATCAGCCCCAGCATTTT.

Remarks on this clone: The junction does not match germline at one end; this may be a read error. The V and J genes are TRBV11-3 and TRBJ2-5, with D perhaps TRBD1 or TRBD2 (5 bases each). The CDR3 runs 13 residues. The germline CDR1 and CDR2 sequences are SGHNT and YENEEA. The CDR3 loop reads CASSLEGRETQYF. In DNA, the CDR3 is TGTGCCAGCAGCCTAGAGGGGCGGGAGACCCAGTACTTC.

This rearrangement joins TRBV4-1 to TRBJ2-1, with TRBD2 matching over 12 bases. The V segment lost 3 bases and the J segment 10 bases; nucleotides outside the gene matches: 10. CDR3 length: 16 residues. Looked up from germline, CDR1 is MGHRA and CDR2 is YSYEKL. The CDR3 bases are TGCGCCAGCAGCCACCCACCGGGACTAGCGGGCCAAGAGCAGTTCTTC. This translates into CASSHPPGLAGQEQFF.

J is TRBJ2-7 and V is TRBV30; possibly TRBD2 for D (6 bases). CDR3 size: 11 residues. V was pared by 4 bases and J by 3 bases, with 7 bases between. Per germline, CDR1 GTSNPN and CDR2 SVGIG (reference sequence). CDR3 loop: CAWMRDYEQYF. The CDR3 nucleotides read TGTGCCTGGATGCGGGACTACGAGCAGTACTTC.

CDR3 amino acids: CASSPRDYEKLFF. In DNA, the CDR3 is TGTGCCAGCAGTCCGCGAGATTATGAAAAACTGTTTTTT. This chain links TRBV12-3 or TRBV12-4 with TRBJ1-4; no clear D. The germline V and J ends were trimmed by 5 bases and 6 bases, with 10 bases remaining between them. This CDR3 is built from 13 residues.

The gene calls are TRBV6-2 or TRBV6-3 and TRBJ1-2; D is unresolved. The CDR3 has 14 amino acids. Trimming removed 0 bases at V and 0 bases at J, with 5 bases between. CDR1 MNHEY and CDR2 SVGEGT come from the germline V gene. The CDR3 loop reads CASSYSITNYGYTF. As DNA, the CDR3 is TGTGCCAGCAGTTACTCGATCACTAACTATGGCTACACCTTC.

J is TRBJ1-6 and V is TRBV27; D is possibly TRBD1 (5 bases). The CDR3 extends over 15 amino acids. Looked up from germline, CDR1 is MNHEY and CDR2 is SMNVEV (reference sequence). With 6 bases removed from V and 9 bases from J, the gap between germline ends came to 18 bases. The CDR3, as DNA: TGTGCCAGCAGAGTAGGCACAGGAGAAAGTTCACCCCTCCACTTT. This codes for CASRVGTGESSPLHF.

The V and J genes are TRBV3-1 (or the pseudogene TRBV3-2) and TRBJ2-2, with a tentative D call TRBD2 (6 bases). Germline CDR1 is LGHDT and CDR2 is YNNKEL (reference sequence). V lost 4 bases, J lost 6 bases, and 15 bases lay in between. The CDR3 length is 15 residues. The CDR3 protein is CASSPFTGVAGELFF. CDR3 nucleotides: TGTGCCAGCAGCCCATTTACGGGAGTGGCCGGGGAGCTGTTTTTT.

J is TRBJ1-1 and V is TRBV7-9, with D unresolved. V gave up 5 bases and J gave up 5 bases, with 12 bases separating them. Germline V gene sequence: CDR1 SEHNR, CDR2 FQNEAQ (reference sequence). This CDR3 has 13 amino acids. Written as DNA, the CDR3 is TGTGCCAGCAGCGAAGTGATTAGGACTGAAGCTTTCTTT. Amino acids: CASSEVIRTEAFF.

This chain joins TRBV27 and TRBJ2-1, with D uncertain. V dropped 5 bases and J dropped 8 bases, with 13 bases sitting between them. The CDR3 sequence is 13 residues long. Germline CDR1 and CDR2: MNHEY and SMNVEV (reference sequence). Written as DNA, the CDR3 is TGTGCCAGCAGTCCGCAGGTCGTCGATGAGCAGTTCTTC. The encoded protein is CASSPQVVDEQFF.

J is TRBJ1-5 and V is TRBV30; no definite D call. The CDR3 runs 13 residues. Trimming shortened V by 0 bases and J by 2 bases, and 5 bases separated the two germline ends. CDR1 GTSNPN and CDR2 SVGIG come from the germline V gene (reference sequence). The CDR3 DNA sequence: TGTGCCTGGAGTGTAGAACGCAATCAGCCCCAGCATTTT. Translation gives CAWSVERNQPQHF.

The chain employs TRBV6-6 and TRBJ1-2; D ambiguous. The length of the CDR3 is 15 residues. Germline CDR1 MNHNY, CDR2 SVGAGI (reference sequence). V lost 0 bases and J 4 bases, leaving 12 bases between the germline ends. In DNA form, the CDR3 reads TGTGCCAGCAGTTACTCAGCGGGTGATGCCTATGGCTACACCTTC. This codes for CASSYSAGDAYGYTF.

The V gene is TRBV3-1 (or the pseudogene TRBV3-2), the J gene TRBJ2-7, with D uncertain. V dropped 4 bases and J dropped 1 base, with 5 bases sitting between them. There are 12 residues in the CDR3. Germline CDR1 and CDR2: LGHDT and YNNKEL (reference sequence). In DNA form, the CDR3 reads TGTGCCAGCAGCCTTCGATCCTACGAGCAGTACTTC. Protein sequence: CASSLRSYEQYF.